This TCR beta chain comes out of a study of human T cells and chemical hapten exposure. About the study: DPC at 2% was the sensitizing agent, placed on roughly 2 cm by roughly 2 cm of upper inner arm skin. Weekly administration of diphenylcyclopropenone to the scalp of patients continued throughout the approximately 26-week study. Points from the study as a whole: Against controls, expanded TCRs gave rise to significantly more large CDR3 similarity clusters. Unchanged with DPC sensitization were TCRs above 1 in 1000 frequency.

Time point defined: patch test 1, 2 weeks after DPC sensitization. The treatment denotes: therapeutic diphenylcyclopropenone sensitization with weekly scalp DPC. Using its own MiXCR run on the RACE reads, TCRdb lists one record per CDR3 protein. The sample yields fewer than 130,000 distinct CDR3 sequences, 9.5% to 11% seen once. The CDR3 length is 13 residues. J lost 4 bases, V lost 7 bases, and 8 bases had no gene match. Germline CDR1 GTSNPN, CDR2 SVGIG (reference sequence). This clonotype was recorded many times. Antigen unknown. The sequence derives from a woman in her thirties or forties with alopecia areata. Some clones in this sample may be carry-over from other donors' samples. Sample: whole blood, taken in connection with sensitization to the hapten diphenylcyclopropenone (DPC). The rearrangement joins TRBV30 to TRBJ1-1; TRBD1 matches 8 bases. CDR3 in amino acids: CASGQGGRTEAFF. CDR3 in DNA: TGTGCCTCCGGACAGGGAGGACGCACTGAAGCTTTCTTT. Full variable domain (remainder filled in from reference TRBV30 and TRBJ1-1): SQTIHQWPATLVQPVGSPLSLECTVEGTSNPNLYWYRQAAGRGLQLLFYSVGIGQISSEVPQNLSASRPQDRQFILSSKKLLLSDSGFYLCASGQGGRTEAFFGQGTRLTVV.